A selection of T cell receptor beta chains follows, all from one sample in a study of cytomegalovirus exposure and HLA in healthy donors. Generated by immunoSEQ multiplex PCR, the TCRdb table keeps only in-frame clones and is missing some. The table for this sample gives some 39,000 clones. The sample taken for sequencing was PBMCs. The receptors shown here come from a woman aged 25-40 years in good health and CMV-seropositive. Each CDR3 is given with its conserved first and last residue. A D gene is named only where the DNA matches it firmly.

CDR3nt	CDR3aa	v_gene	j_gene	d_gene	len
TGCAGTGTAGTCAGGGGCACTGAAGCTTTCTTT	CSVVRGTEAFF	TRBV20-1	TRBJ1-1	NA	11
TGCGCCAGGATTAATTCTACAGGGGCTTACAAGGGGAGCAATCAGCCCCAGCATTTT	CARINSTGAYKGSNQPQHF	TRBV10-2	TRBJ1-5	TRBD1	19
TGCGCCAGCAGTGAGCGTAAGGGGGACAAGCAGTTCTTC	CASSERKGDKQFF	TRBV10-2	TRBJ2-1	NA	13
TGTGCCAGCAGTGAACGACTGGAGAGCTCCTACGAGCAGTACTTC	CASSERLESSYEQYF	TRBV6-1	TRBJ2-7	NA	15
TGTGCCAGCAGTGACGGCAGGGTGGGTGAAAAACTGTTTTTT	CASSDGRVGEKLFF	TRBV6-1	TRBJ1-4	NA	14
TGTGCCAGCATCGAGAGGAATGAGCAGTTCTTC	CASIERNEQFF	TRBV11-2	TRBJ2-1	NA	11
TGTGCCAGTACAGGGGGTTTCGGCACAGATACGCAGTATTTT	CASTGGFGTDTQYF	TRBV6-1	TRBJ2-3	TRBD1	14
TGCGCCAGCAGCCCGACGCATGAGGTGAACTATGGCTACACCTTC	CASSPTHEVNYGYTF	TRBV5-1	TRBJ1-2	NA	15
TGCGCCAGCAGCCAAGCACATCGGGTAAATGAAAAACTGTTTTTT	CASSQAHRVNEKLFF	TRBV4-1	TRBJ1-4	NA	15
TGCGCCAGCAGCGGAGGGACTCATCTTACCTACGAGCAGTACTTC	CASSGGTHLTYEQYF	TRBV5-1	TRBJ2-7	NA	15
TGTGCCAGCAGCTTCGACGGGGGATCTCGACCTAATTTT	CASSFDGGSRPNF	TRBV7-9	TRBJ2-3	NA	13
TGTGCCAGCAGCGACGGGACAGGGAATCAGCCCCAGCATTTT	CASSDGTGNQPQHF	TRBV7-9	TRBJ1-5	TRBD1	14
TGTGCCACCAGCAGAGAACTAGCGGGGGGTCCCAGCTCCTACGAGCAGTACTTC	CATSRELAGGPSSYEQYF	TRBV15	TRBJ2-7	TRBD2	18
TGTGCCAGTACCCAGCTAGGGGCCAACTATGGCTACACCTTC	CASTQLGANYGYTF	TRBV19	TRBJ1-2	NA	14
TGTGCCAGCTCACCAGCACAGGGAGAATCCAATCAGCCCCAGCATTTT	CASSPAQGESNQPQHF	TRBV18	TRBJ1-5	NA	16
TGTGCCAGCAGCTTTGGGGGGACAGGGTCTGGAAACACCATATATTTT	CASSFGGTGSGNTIYF	TRBV11-2	TRBJ1-3	TRBD1	16
TGTGCCAGCAGCCAAGATATTGCAGCGGGGGGTCCGAATACGCAGTATTTT	CASSQDIAAGGPNTQYF	TRBV14	TRBJ2-3	TRBD2	17
TGCGCCAGCAGCTTGGCGCAGGCGAACACTGAAGCTTTCTTT	CASSLAQANTEAFF	TRBV5-1	TRBJ1-1	NA	14
TGTGCCAGCAGCACGACAGGGAATCTCCGCGAGCAGTACTTC	CASSTTGNLREQYF	TRBV7-8	TRBJ2-7	TRBD1	14